This T cell receptor (beta chain) is from a study of CD8+ T cells in alopecia areata listed by TCRdb under 2018. For the study in its entirety: Treated patients were enrolled in an open-label pilot trial of oral tofacitinib at 5 to 10 mg twice daily for moderate-to-severe alopecia areata. On the human side, TCRbeta sequencing was run on scalp tissue and on sorted CD4+ and CD8+ peripheral blood T cells from healthy controls and from alopecia areata patients with either patchy or totalis/universalis disease. Tofacitinib-treated patients had biopsies at baseline and at 4 and 24 weeks of treatment, with a later scalp biopsy in several patients. Patients received tofacitinib for 6 to 18 months and were then followed off drug for 6 months to check for delayed response and recurrence. Scalp clonality was compared across normal scalp (n=4), patchy alopecia areata scalp (n=8), and alopecia totalis/universalis scalp (n=8). TCRbeta CDR3 regions were amplified by immunoSEQ multiplex PCR using 35 Vbeta forward and 13 Jbeta reverse primers. RNA came from the PAXgene miRNA kit for fixed scalp, the miRNeasy kit for PBMCs, and the RNeasy kit for mouse skin. To study T cell clonal expansion in alopecia areata, the researchers applied high-throughput TCRbeta sequencing to both the C3H/HeJ mouse model and human patients.

Overall results and qualifications from the work: Shared TCR sequences between patients were less evident than in mice, which may be partly attributable to HLA diversity in the patient population. Scalp TCR repertoire analysis is complicated because resident alphabeta T cells in normal human skin are also sequenced, whereas mouse skin is dominated by gammadelta T cells. Lesional scalp, especially in alopecia totalis/universalis, showed higher clonality and more expanded CD8+ clones than normal scalp, suggesting antigenic drive.

In its sample, this clone was seen a few times. There is no known antigen for this receptor. No clone much larger than this one lies a single base away; base qualities are absent. CDR1 and CDR2, looked up from the germline V gene, are SQVTM and ANQGSEA. V sheds 4 bases and J sheds 1 base, leaving 15 bases between their ends. Its CDR3 holds 15 amino acids, cysteine through phenylalanine. The CDR3 DNA has 45 bases and is translated from base 1. This sample's time point label indicates: baseline before oral tofacitinib. From alopecia areata patients, peripheral blood was collected along with lesional scalp punch biopsies. PBMCs were separated by density centrifugation and stained for CD3, CD4 and CD8, after which CD4+ and CD8+ T cells were sorted on a FACSAria. Library creation used the immunoSEQ multiplex PCR assay. RNA was extracted from all samples and reverse transcribed into cDNA as template for TCR sequencing. SuperScript III was used to make first-strand cDNA, primed with a 2:1 mix of oligo-dT and random hexamers. Amplification bias was assessed with a synthetic immune receptor repertoire, and residual bias was removed computationally. Per the original workflow: After raw reads were preprocessed to remove errors, the CDR3 was defined following IMGT conventions as running from the conserved cysteine to phenylalanine. Clonality was computed as 1 minus the Shannon entropy, with the entropy normalized by log2 of the number of productive unique TCRs. CD4 or CD8 identity of scalp clones was inferred by cross-referencing scalp TCRbeta sequences with sorted blood CD4 and CD8 repertoires. TCRdb's version of the immuneACCESS table is confined to in-frame rearrangements and falls short of the full clone set. An unresolved V gene accounts for under half of the shortfall where checked; the remainder is of unknown origin. Clonal size and the V and J genes are those of that table, whereas D and trimming came from the DNA. The sample yields some 180,000 clones; around 63% were counted once. The top ten constitute 1.5% to 2% of the sample.

This sample comprised CD4+ T cells sorted from blood, obtained at week 0. The chain couples TRBV29-1 to TRBJ2-3; the D segment cannot be called with confidence. This TCR was sampled from a human donor with alopecia areata. The nucleotides read TGCAGCGTTGCTTCTTACGACTCTGGCACAGATACGCAGTATTTT. It translates to CSVASYDSGTDTQYF.